This T cell receptor (beta chain) comes out of a study of preoperative IRX-2 immunotherapy in early breast cancer. As to treatment: preoperative locoregional IRX-2 cytokine immunotherapy. Patients received preoperative, locoregional IRX-2 cytokine immunotherapy in a phase Ib study. Method: immunoSEQ multiplex PCR; TCRdb's copy keeps in-frame clones and lacks some. The table records 95,000 to 100,000 clones, roughly 89% of them present only once. The sequenced sample was tumor tissue, obtained after IRX-2 immunotherapy. The sequence derives from a human donor with breast cancer.

The CDR3 DNA is TGTGCCACCCGGACGGGCAGTGATCAGCCCCAGCATTTT. Translation gives CATRTGSDQPQHF. The V call is TRBV6-8, the J call TRBJ1-5; D uncertain. The V end lost 10 bases, the J end lost 5 bases, and 15 bases lay between the germline ends. This CDR3 is 13 amino acids long. Per the germline V gene, CDR1 is MNHGY and CDR2 is SAAAGT.